Detailed here is one T cell receptor (beta chain). The data were taken from a study of cytomegalovirus exposure and HLA in healthy donors. Germline CDR1 is SGHRS and CDR2 is YFSETQ. The V and J ends lost 2 bases and 1 base, in that order; junction bases with no gene match: 5. The CDR3 has 15 residues. The PCR contained 60 Vbeta and 13 Jbeta primers. Profiling relied on immunoSEQ multiplex PCR, and the TCRdb table lists in-frame clones only, not all of them. The table shows about 140,000 clones, with roughly 83% occurring only once. Sequencing was carried out using PBMCs. The chain has TRBV5-1 and TRBJ1-2; 7 nucleotides agree with TRBD1. The clonotype originates from a female donor in good health and CMV-seronegative. CDR3 residues: CASSLGTAINYGYTF. The CDR3, as DNA: TGCGCCAGCAGCTTAGGGACAGCGATTAACTATGGCTACACCTTC.